This paragraph reports one T cell receptor beta chain. No antigen is known for it. TCRdb's copy holds only in-frame clones and misses some; the assay was immunoSEQ multiplex PCR. In the table there are 2 million or so clones, 85% to 95% of which are singletons. The data are from a study of shared clonotypes between healthy human individuals. CDR3 length: 16 amino acids. In germline, CDR1 is MGHRA, CDR2 YSYEKL. With V trimmed by 3 bases and J by 4 bases, 9 bases remained unmatched. Nashville, Tennessee was home to all donors, each a Caucasian adult. Whole-study results and caveats: Sharing across a handful of donors was seen in roughly 5% of naive CD4 clonotypes. Represented diversity (both genetic and exposure-history) was limited by the small number of donors. Non-shared clonotypes were found to have lower generation probabilities than the clonotypes that were shared by all four of the sorted-subset donors.

The sequence came from a young man in good health. This chain uses TRBV4-1 with TRBJ2-1; 7 positions match TRBD1. Sequencing used naive CD4+ T cells sorted from blood. Subset given: CD45RA+ positively selected. The CDR3 sequence: CASSQSGQRTYNEQFF. CDR3 DNA: TGCGCCAGCAGCCAGTCGGGACAGAGAACGTACAATGAGCAGTTCTTC.